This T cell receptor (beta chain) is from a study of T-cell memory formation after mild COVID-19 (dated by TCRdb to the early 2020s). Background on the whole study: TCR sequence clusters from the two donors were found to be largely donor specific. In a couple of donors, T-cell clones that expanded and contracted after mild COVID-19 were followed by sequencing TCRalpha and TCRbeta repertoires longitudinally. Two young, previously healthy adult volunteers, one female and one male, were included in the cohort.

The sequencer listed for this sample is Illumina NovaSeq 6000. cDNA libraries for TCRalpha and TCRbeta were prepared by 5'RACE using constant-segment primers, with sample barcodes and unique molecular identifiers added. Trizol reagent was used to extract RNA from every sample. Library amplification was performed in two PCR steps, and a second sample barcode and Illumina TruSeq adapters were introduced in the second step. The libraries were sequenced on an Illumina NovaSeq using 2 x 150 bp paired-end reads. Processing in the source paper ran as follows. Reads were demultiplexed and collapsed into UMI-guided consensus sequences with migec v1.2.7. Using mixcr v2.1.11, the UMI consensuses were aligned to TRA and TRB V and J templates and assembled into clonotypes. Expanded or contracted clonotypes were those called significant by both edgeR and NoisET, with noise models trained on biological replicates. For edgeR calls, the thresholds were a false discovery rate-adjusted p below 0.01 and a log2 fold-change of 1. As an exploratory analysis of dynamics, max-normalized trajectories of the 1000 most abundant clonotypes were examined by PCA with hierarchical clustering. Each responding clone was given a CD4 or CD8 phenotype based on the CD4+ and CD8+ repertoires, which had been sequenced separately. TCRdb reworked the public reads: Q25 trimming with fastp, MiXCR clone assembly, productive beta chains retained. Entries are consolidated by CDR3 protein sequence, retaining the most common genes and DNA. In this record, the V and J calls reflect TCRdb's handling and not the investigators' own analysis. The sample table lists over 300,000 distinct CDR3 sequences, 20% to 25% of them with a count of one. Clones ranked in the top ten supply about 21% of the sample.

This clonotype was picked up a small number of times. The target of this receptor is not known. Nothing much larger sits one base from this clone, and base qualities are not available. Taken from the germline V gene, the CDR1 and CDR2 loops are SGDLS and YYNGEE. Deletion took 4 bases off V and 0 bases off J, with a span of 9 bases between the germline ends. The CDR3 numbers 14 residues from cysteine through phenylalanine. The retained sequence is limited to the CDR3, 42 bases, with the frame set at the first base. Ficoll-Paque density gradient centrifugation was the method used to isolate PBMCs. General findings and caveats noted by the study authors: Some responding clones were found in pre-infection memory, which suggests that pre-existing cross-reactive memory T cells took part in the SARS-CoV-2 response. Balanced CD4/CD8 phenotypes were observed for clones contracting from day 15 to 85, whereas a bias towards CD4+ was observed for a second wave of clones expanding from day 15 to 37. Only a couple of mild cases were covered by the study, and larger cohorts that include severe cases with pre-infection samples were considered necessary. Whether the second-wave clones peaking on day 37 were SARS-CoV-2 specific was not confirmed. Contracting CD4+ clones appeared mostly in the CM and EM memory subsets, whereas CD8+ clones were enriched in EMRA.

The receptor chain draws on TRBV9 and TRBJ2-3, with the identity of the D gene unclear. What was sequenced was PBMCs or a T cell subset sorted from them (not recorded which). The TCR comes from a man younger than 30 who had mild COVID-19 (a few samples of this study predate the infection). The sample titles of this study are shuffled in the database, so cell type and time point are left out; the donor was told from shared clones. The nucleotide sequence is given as TGTGCCAGCAGCTTAGTTACTAGCACAGATACGCAGTATTTT. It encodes CASSLVTSTDTQYF.